This T cell receptor (beta chain) was sequenced during a study of shared clonotypes between healthy human individuals. V lost 4 bases, J lost 3 bases, and 18 bases lay in between. The CDR3 totals 16 residues. Germline V CDR1 and CDR2: MGHRA, YSYEKL. Study-wide results and limits: Naive subsets typically showed greater estimated richness than memory subsets.

Points on this clone: Its cognate antigen is unknown.

The naive CD8 population came from CD45RO-negative cells selected for CCR7, without terminally differentiated effector memory CD45RA+ cells. Once extracted for a subset, genomic DNA was divided evenly among several immunoSEQ plates. Some clones are missing from TCRdb's copy, which holds only in-frame ones; the method was immunoSEQ multiplex PCR. The sample shows some 1,900,000 clones, about 95% of them seen only once. This receptor was identified in a man aged 18 to 35 in good health. The sample was naive CD8+ T cells sorted from blood. The chain has TRBV4-1 and TRBJ2-5, with D perhaps TRBD2 (6 bases). CDR3 protein: CASSLRAGGVKETQYF. CDR3 bases: TGCGCCAGCAGCCTCCGGGCAGGCGGGGTGAAAGAGACCCAGTACTTC.